Listed here are 26 T cell receptor beta chains from one sample, sequenced in a study of blood T cell repertoires in COVID-19. Clones were read by immunoSEQ multiplex PCR, and TCRdb kept only the in-frame ones, dropping some. The table has roughly 300,000 clones, approximately 87% seen once; the top ten hold around 12%. Source material: peripheral blood. These receptors all come from a woman aged 25-40 years with COVID-19, enrolled during active disease.

The gene calls are TRBV5-1 and TRBJ2-3; weak D call: TRBD2 (5 bases). Trimming shortened V by 4 bases and J by 0 bases, and 9 bases separated the two germline ends. CDR1 is SGHRS, CDR2 YFSETQ, per germline. The CDR3 totals 14 residues. This CDR3 reads CASSPGKSTDTQYF. The CDR3 DNA reads TGCGCCAGCAGCCCGGGGAAGAGCACAGATACGCAGTATTTT. The variable domain in full, with the rest retrieved from reference TRBV5-1 and TRBJ2-3, is KAGVTQTPRYLIKTRGQQVTLSCSPISGHRSVSWYQQTPGQGLQFLFEYFSETQRNKGNFPGRFSGRQFSNSRSEMNVSTLELGDSALYLCASSPGKSTDTQYFGPGTRLTVL.

A word on this clone: One junction end does not reproduce the germline sequence, and a read error may be involved. J is TRBJ2-7 and V is TRBV28, with 14 bases matching TRBD2. The CDR3 loop spans 12 amino acids. Germline lookup yields CDR1 MDHEN and CDR2 SYDVKM. CDR3 protein: CATGGLAGDQHF. CDR3 DNA sequence: TGTGCCACGGGGGGACTAGCGGGGGATCAGCACTTC.

The chain combines TRBV7-9 with TRBJ2-1; 9 bases map to TRBD2. The CDR3 is 16 amino acids. V shed 1 base, J shed 8 bases, and the junction held 9 bases outside the gene matches. CDR1 and CDR2 from the germline V gene are SEHNR and FQNEAQ (reference sequence). CDR3 nucleotide sequence: TGTGCCAGCAGCTTAGTGAGGCGGGGGGGTACTGATGAGCAGTTCTTC. This translates into CASSLVRRGGTDEQFF.

V is TRBV29-1 and J is TRBJ1-1; possibly TRBD1 for D (5 bases). This CDR3 has 13 residues. The V gene lost 4 bases and the J gene lost 3 bases, with 12 bases spanning the gap. Germline V gives CDR1 SQVTM, CDR2 ANQGSEA. CDR3 residues: CSVVPGLHTEAFF. CDR3 in DNA: TGCAGCGTTGTCCCAGGGCTGCACACTGAAGCTTTCTTT. Variable domain in full (rest from reference TRBV29-1 and TRBJ1-1): SAVISQKPSRDICQRGTSLTIQCQVDSQVTMMFWYRQQPGQSLTLIATANQGSEATYESGFVIDKFPISRPNLTFSTLTVSNMSPEDSSIYLCSVVPGLHTEAFFGQGTRLTVV.

J is TRBJ2-5 and V is TRBV24-1; 7 bases agree with TRBD2. The CDR3 is 15 residues long. Germline CDR1 KGHDR, CDR2 SFDVKD. The V segment lost 3 bases and the J segment 0 bases; nucleotides outside the gene matches: 3. As DNA, the CDR3 is TGTGCCACCAGTGATGGGACTAAAGACCAAGAGACCCAGTACTTC. Amino acids: CATSDGTKDQETQYF.

This clone was observed a handful of times. The rearrangement joins TRBV6-5 to TRBJ2-7; the D gene is possibly TRBD2 (5 bases). Germline CDR1 reads MNHEY; CDR2 reads SVGAGI. V gave up 6 bases and J gave up 4 bases, with 19 bases separating them. CDR3 size: 15 residues. For the CDR3, the DNA is TGTGCCAGCAGCCACGGGGAGTGGGGTATATACGAGCAGTACTTC. Its protein is CASSHGEWGIYEQYF.

The chain combines TRBV11-2 with TRBJ2-3, with 9 positions matching TRBD2. Unmatched junction bases numbered 9, after V lost 5 bases and J lost 6 bases. CDR1 SGHAT and CDR2 FQNNGV come from the germline V gene. This CDR3 spans 15 amino acids. The CDR3 bases are TGTGCCAGCAGCCCTAGCGGGGCCCTCGGGGATACGCAGTATTTT. Its translation: CASSPSGALGDTQYF.

This chain joins TRBV7-9 and TRBJ2-2, with D maybe TRBD2 (6 bases). CDR3 size: 18 residues. Germline V CDR1 and CDR2: SEHNR, FQNEAQ (reference sequence). Trimming left V 5 bases short and J 4 bases short, with 23 bases between. This chain's CDR3 is CASSPLTGVSRGTGELFF. In DNA, the CDR3 is TGTGCCAGCAGCCCACTGACGGGGGTGTCTCGGGGCACCGGGGAGCTGTTTTTT.

The rearrangement joins TRBV3-1 (or the pseudogene TRBV3-2) to TRBJ2-7, with no clear D. Trimming took 4 bases from V and 3 from J, leaving 13 bases between them. Germline CDR1 LGHDT, CDR2 YNNKEL (reference sequence). CDR3 length: 14 amino acids. This chain's CDR3 is CASSPGSADYEQYF. The CDR3 nucleotides read TGTGCCAGCAGCCCCGGGTCCGCCGACTACGAGCAGTACTTC.

DNA for the CDR3: TGTGCCAGTAGCACATCCGGGACAGGGGCCTATAGCAATCAGCCCCAGCATTTT. It translates to CASSTSGTGAYSNQPQHF. This chain links TRBV19 with TRBJ1-5, with 10 positions matching TRBD1. V lost 6 bases to trimming and J lost 0 bases; unmatched junction nucleotides: 11. The CDR3 is 18 residues long. Per germline, CDR1 LNHDA and CDR2 SQIVND (reference sequence).

The V gene is TRBV4-1, the J gene TRBJ1-4, with D tentatively TRBD1 (5 bases). With 4 bases removed from V and 7 bases from J, the gap between germline ends came to 16 bases. This CDR3 is built from 15 residues. From germline, CDR1 is MGHRA and CDR2 YSYEKL. The CDR3 loop reads CASSRIQGNGEKLFF. CDR3 nucleotides: TGCGCCAGCAGCCGCATCCAGGGAAACGGTGAAAAACTGTTTTTT.

J is TRBJ2-5 and V is TRBV6-6; D is possibly TRBD1 (6 bases). The length of the CDR3 is 12 residues. Germline V CDR1 and CDR2: MNHNY, SVGAGI (reference sequence). The V and J ends lost 9 bases and 5 bases respectively, with 13 bases between them. Here the CDR3 DNA reads TGTGCCAGTCGAGGGGGTGGCGAGACCCAGTACTTC. Its protein is CASRGGGETQYF.

CDR3 residues: CASSSSRADTQYF. CDR3 nucleotide sequence: TGCGCCAGCAGCTCTAGTCGGGCAGATACGCAGTATTTT. The chain recombines TRBV5-1 with TRBJ2-3; D call uncertain. The CDR3 covers 13 residues. Germline V CDR1 and CDR2: SGHRS, YFSETQ. The V and J ends lost 3 bases and 4 bases respectively, with 9 bases between them.

This chain uses TRBV3-1 (or the pseudogene TRBV3-2) with TRBJ1-2; TRBD1 agrees at 7 bases. The CDR3 contains 15 residues. The trim removed 3 bases at V and 5 bases at J, leaving 9 bases unmatched. The germline gives CDR1 LGHDT, CDR2 YNNKEL (reference sequence). The CDR3 reads CASSQLYRGAYGYTF. As DNA, the CDR3 is TGTGCCAGCAGCCAGCTCTACAGGGGCGCTTATGGCTACACCTTC.

V and J are TRBV5-5 and TRBJ2-2; TRBD1 agrees at 7 bases. Germline V gene data show CDR1 as SGHKS and CDR2 as YYEKEE (reference sequence). CDR3 length: 15 amino acids. Trimming removed 4 bases from V and 2 bases from J; junction bases left unmatched: 5. The CDR3: CASSHRGTNTGELFF. The CDR3 DNA sequence: TGTGCCAGCAGCCACAGGGGCACAAACACCGGGGAGCTGTTTTTT.

The chain is built from TRBV2 and TRBJ2-5; D ambiguous. This CDR3 region has 14 residues. V gave up 4 bases and J gave up 5 bases, with 14 bases separating them. CDR1 SNHLY and CDR2 FYNNEI come from the germline V gene. In DNA, the CDR3 is TGTGCCAGCAGTGTACAAAGACCCGGGGAGACCCAGTACTTC. It is translated as CASSVQRPGETQYF.

CDR3 in DNA: TGCGCCAGCAGCCCGCAGTTGAACACTGAAGCTTTCTTT. This gives the protein CASSPQLNTEAFF. The V and J genes are TRBV4-1 and TRBJ1-1; no clear D gene. The CDR3 contains 13 residues. V lost 4 bases and J 0 bases, leaving 6 bases between the germline ends. Germline loops: CDR1 MGHRA, CDR2 YSYEKL.

The genes are TRBV7-4 and TRBJ2-5; no clear D. The CDR3 is 15 residues long. V lost 4 bases and J lost 2, with 14 bases in between. In germline, CDR1 is SGHVT, CDR2 SQSDAQ. For the CDR3, the DNA is TGTGCCAGCAGCTCCAGGTGGTCAGCACAAGAGACCCAGTACTTC. Its translation: CASSSRWSAQETQYF.

The chain has TRBV4-1 and TRBJ1-5; D ambiguous. Germline lookup yields CDR1 MGHRA and CDR2 YSYEKL. V was trimmed by 0 bases and J by 6 bases, leaving 9 bases between them. The CDR3 is made up of 14 amino acids. The chain's CDR3 is CASSQDEGGQPQHF. The CDR3 bases are TGCGCCAGCAGCCAAGATGAGGGAGGTCAGCCCCAGCATTTT.

V gene TRBV19 combines with J gene TRBJ1-1; a weak D match, TRBD1 (5 bases). Germline CDR1 and CDR2: LNHDA and SQIVND (reference sequence). V gave up 3 bases and J gave up 6 bases, with 11 bases separating them. The CDR3 spans 13 residues. The CDR3 DNA reads TGTGCCAGTAGTATCGGGGGAATTGCTGAAGCTTTCTTT. It yields the protein CASSIGGIAEAFF.

This chain connects TRBV5-1 to TRBJ2-7, with no clear D. Germline values: CDR1 SGHRS, CDR2 YFSETQ. The CDR3 runs to 12 residues. Between the trimmed V and J ends, which lost 4 bases and 0 bases, there was a span of 5 bases. The CDR3 DNA reads TGCGCCAGCAGCCCGGGCTCCTACGAGCAGTACTTC. Protein product: CASSPGSYEQYF.

This clone has a single count. This chain connects TRBV6-5 to TRBJ1-1; 7 bases are a match to TRBD1. The germline CDR1 and CDR2 sequences are MNHEY and SVGAGI. CDR3 size: 15 residues. The V gene end was trimmed by 7 bases and the J gene end by 0 bases; junction bases not matched to a gene: 8. CDR3 coding DNA: TGTGCCAGCACGACAGGGTTCCTTCTGAACACTGAAGCTTTCTTT. The encoded protein is CASTTGFLLNTEAFF.

The chain combines TRBV19 with TRBJ1-1; a possible D gene is TRBD1 (6 bases). This CDR3 has 15 residues. Germline CDR1 and CDR2: LNHDA and SQIVND (reference sequence). With 4 bases removed from V and 5 bases from J, the gap between germline ends came to 17 bases. CDR3 amino acids: CASSTETGIRTEAFF. The CDR3 region has the DNA TGTGCCAGTAGTACCGAAACAGGGATAAGGACTGAAGCTTTCTTT.

The V gene is TRBV3-1 (or the pseudogene TRBV3-2), the J gene TRBJ2-7, with D perhaps TRBD2 (6 bases). The CDR3 has 17 residues. From germline, CDR1 is LGHDT and CDR2 YNNKEL (reference sequence). V was trimmed by 1 base and J by 3 bases, leaving 19 bases between them. DNA of the CDR3: TGTGCCAGCAGCCAAGTTTTAACGGGACTCTCTTACTACGAGCAGTACTTC. Its protein product is CASSQVLTGLSYYEQYF.

This chain joins TRBV6-1 and TRBJ2-7, with D hard to call. Germline CDR1 reads MNHNS; CDR2 reads SASEGT. Trimming shortened V by 0 bases and J by 3 bases, and 9 bases separated the two germline ends. The CDR3 contains 14 residues. CDR3 DNA sequence: TGTGCCAGCAGTGAAGCGGAGACCCTCTACGAGCAGTACTTC. This codes for CASSEAETLYEQYF.

The chain links TRBV7-8 to TRBJ2-7; TRBD1 might be the D (6 bases). CDR1 and CDR2 from the germline V gene are SGHVS and FQNEAQ. Trimming shortened V by 4 bases and J by 2 bases, and 9 bases separated the two germline ends. The CDR3 is made up of 13 amino acids. CDR3 amino acids: CASSSDSPYEQYF. CDR3 coding DNA: TGTGCCAGCAGCTCGGACAGTCCCTACGAGCAGTACTTC.